This TCR beta chain was captured in a study of beta chain features in type 1 diabetes. Whole-study results and caveats: The study found moderately but significantly shorter TCRB CDR3s in all four CD4+ subsets of Type 1 diabetes patients.

The entirety of the isolated RNA underwent reverse transcription, so expressed TCRB transcripts were sequenced. Generated by immunoSEQ multiplex PCR, the TCRdb table keeps only in-frame clones and is missing some. The table has about 150,000 clones, 10% seen once. The germline CDR1 and CDR2 sequences are SGDLS and YYNGEE. Trimming took off 0 bases at V and 0 bases at J, with 10 bases between the two ends. This CDR3 region has 16 residues. This clone was counted ten times or more. Antigen: not known. The receptor was derived from a man under 40 with type 1 diabetes. The V call is TRBV9, the J call TRBJ2-1; D may be TRBD2 (6 bases). Specimen: central memory CD4+ T cells from blood. This chain's CDR3 is CASSVVAGSSYNEQFF. The CDR3 nucleotides read TGTGCCAGCAGCGTAGTCGCGGGGAGCTCCTACAATGAGCAGTTCTTC.